The 8 T cell receptor beta chains below were found in one sample sequenced in a study of blood T cell repertoires in COVID-19 (dated by TCRdb to between 2020 and 2021). The library was built by means of the immunoSEQ multiplex PCR assay. TCRdb re-hosts the immuneACCESS table, in-frame sequences only. Its copies lack some clones; in the studies checked, an unresolved V gene accounts for under half of them, and the cause for the rest is not known. Across this sample there are 300,000 or so clones, with 90% seen only once. Approximately 2.5% of the sample is held by the ten biggest clonotypes. The sequenced material came from PBMCs or T cells enriched from blood (not recorded which). These receptors all stem from a man aged 55 to 70 who had recovered from COVID-19.

The chain is built from TRBV25-1 and TRBJ2-7; TRBD1 agrees at 10 bases. In germline, CDR1 is MGHDK, CDR2 SYGVNS. The CDR3 has 15 residues. Unmatched junction bases numbered 9, after V lost 4 bases and J lost 6 bases. CDR3 in DNA: TGTGCCAGCAGTGTGTCGGACAGGGGGTTTAGCGAGCAGTACTTC. This gives the protein CASSVSDRGFSEQYF.

V usage is TRBV6-6 and J usage is TRBJ2-7; TRBD2 might be the D (6 bases). V lost 7 bases to trimming and J lost 0 bases, with 10 bases between them. The germline V gene has CDR1 MNHNY and CDR2 SVGAGI (reference sequence). The CDR3 totals 13 residues. The CDR3 region has the DNA TGTGCCAGCATTGGGGACTCCTCCTACGAGCAGTACTTC. Encoded protein: CASIGDSSYEQYF.

The J gene is TRBJ2-7, the V gene TRBV5-1; weak D call: TRBD2 (6 bases). The CDR3 totals 14 residues. Germline V gives CDR1 SGHRS, CDR2 YFSETQ. V gave up 3 bases and J gave up 0 bases, with 10 bases separating them. In DNA form, the CDR3 reads TGCGCCAGCAGCTGGGCGGGAAGCTCCTACGAGCAGTACTTC. Its protein product is CASSWAGSSYEQYF.

The chain has TRBV12-5 and TRBJ2-1, with 7 bases identical to TRBD2. Per the germline V gene, CDR1 is LGHNT and CDR2 is FRNRAP. V lost 1 base, J lost 2 bases, and 5 bases stayed unmatched. The CDR3 extends over 16 amino acids. The CDR3 sequence is CASGLGLAEAYNEQFF. The CDR3, as DNA: TGTGCTAGTGGTTTGGGCCTAGCGGAGGCCTACAATGAGCAGTTCTTC.

The chain combines TRBV11-1 with TRBJ2-3, with D possibly TRBD2 on 6 matching bases. V was trimmed by 2 bases and J by 2 bases, leaving 8 bases between them. Germline V gives CDR1 SGHAT, CDR2 FQDESV (reference sequence). The CDR3 contains 14 residues. The CDR3 reads CASSLRDFTDTQYF. CDR3 sequence (DNA): TGTGCCAGCAGCTTACGGGACTTCACAGATACGCAGTATTTT.

The V gene is TRBV18, the J gene TRBJ1-6, with D perhaps matching TRBD1 (6 bases). V was trimmed by 2 bases and J by 4 bases, leaving 12 bases between them. In germline, CDR1 is KGHSH, CDR2 LQKENI. The length of the CDR3 is 16 residues. The CDR3 reads CASSPFSGAYNSPLHF. The CDR3 coding sequence is TGTGCCAGCTCACCATTTTCAGGGGCGTATAATTCACCCCTCCACTTT.

This chain uses TRBV5-1 with TRBJ2-7, with D possibly being TRBD2 (6 bases). The CDR3 sequence is 15 residues long. Germline CDR1 is SGHRS and CDR2 is YFSETQ. V was clipped by 0 bases and J by 0 bases, with 10 bases between them. CDR3 in DNA: TGCGCCAGCAGCTTGGAGCGCGGGGTCTCCTACGAGCAGTACTTC. Translating gives CASSLERGVSYEQYF.

V gene TRBV5-1 combines with J gene TRBJ1-1; D is undetermined. The CDR3 has 13 amino acids. The V gene's germline CDR1 is SGHRS and CDR2 YFSETQ. With 3 bases removed from V and 3 bases from J, the gap between germline ends came to 9 bases. The CDR3 is CASSSYTDTEAFF. The DNA for the CDR3 is TGCGCCAGCAGCTCCTACACAGACACTGAAGCTTTCTTT.